This T cell receptor beta chain was obtained from a study of CXCR3-negative and CXCR3-positive naive CD8 T cells. Points from the study as a whole: The study found more hydrophobic TRB CDR3s in CXCR3-positive naive cells than in CXCR3-negative naive cells.

Libraries of TRB cDNA were made by 5' RACE and carried UMIs. TCRdb processed the 5' RACE reads again and assigns one entry to each CDR3 protein, with no DNA. The sample data list 70,000 to 95,000 distinct CDR3 sequences. Worth noting for this clonotype: Its antigen is unknown.

This CDR3 has 14 residues. CDR1 and CDR2 (germline): SQVTM, ANQGSEA. The TCR was taken from a human donor in good health. Some clones in this sample may be carry-over from other donors' samples. This rearrangement joins TRBV29-1 to TRBJ2-5; the D call of TRBD1 rests on TCRdb alone, since no DNA is present to check it. Sequenced sample: naive CXCR3- CD8+ T cells from blood. The subset here: CD45RO-CCR7+CD27+CD95- naive CD8+ T cells lacking CXCR3 (TNR3-). The CDR3 here is CSVEPVASGETQYF.